These 5 T cell receptor beta chains were sequenced from one sample in a study of CD8 T cells in Susac syndrome. RNA was extracted with the RNeasy kit, and a quantity of about 0.45 to 1 ug was reverse transcribed using random hexamers. From the immunoSEQ multiplex PCR reads, TCRdb called clonotypes with MiXCR, one entry per CDR3 protein. The sample has 200,000 to 250,000 distinct CDR3 sequences, 95% seen once. The specimen was CD4+ T cells from PBMCs. These receptor sequences come from a human donor with multiple sclerosis.

V usage is TRBV12-3 or TRBV12-4 and J usage is TRBJ2-1, with D possibly TRBD1 on 5 matching bases. CDR3 length: 14 amino acids. V lost 2 bases and J lost 6, with 11 bases in between. In DNA form, the CDR3 reads TGTGCCAGCAGTTTATTGGGGCGTGGCAATGAGCAGTTCTTC. Its protein product is CASSLLGRGNEQFF.

A single count supports this clonotype. V is TRBV15 and J is TRBJ2-4; D unclear. Deletions cut 4 bases from V and 7 bases from J, with 8 bases between. The CDR3 loop spans 12 amino acids. Per the germline V gene, CDR1 is LNHNV and CDR2 is YYDKDF (reference sequence). The CDR3 coding sequence is TGTGCCACCAGCATAGCCAGTAACATTCAGTACTTC. It codes for CATSIASNIQYF. The full variable domain, its missing parts supplied by reference TRBV15 and TRBJ2-4, is DAMVIQNPRYQVTQFGKPVTLSCSQTLNHNVMYWYQQKSSQAPKLLFHYYDKDFNNEADTPDNFQSRRPNTSFCFLDIRSPGLGDTAMYLCATSIASNIQYFGAGTRLSVL.

Worth noting for this clonotype: Germline and junction disagree at one end, which may indicate a read error. The chain recombines TRBV7-2 with TRBJ2-7; tentative D call: TRBD2 (5 bases). Germline lookup yields CDR1 SGHTA and CDR2 FQGNSA. This CDR3 contains 13 residues. The CDR3 nucleotides read TGTGCCAGCAGCCTAGCCACGATCTACGAGCAGTACTTC. Translated, it gives CASSLATIYEQYF.

This chain links TRBV5-4 with TRBJ1-4, with 8 bases fitting TRBD1. The trim removed 4 bases at V and 6 bases at J, leaving 5 bases unmatched. The CDR3 loop spans 14 amino acids. Germline CDR1 is SGHNT and CDR2 is YYREEE (reference sequence). In DNA form, the CDR3 reads TGTGCCAGCAGCCCAGGGGGCAGAGATGAAAAACTGTTTTTT. Translated: CASSPGGRDEKLFF.

V gene TRBV10-3 combines with J gene TRBJ2-1; D is ambiguous. Trimming took 0 bases from V and 7 from J, leaving 13 bases between them. Germline CDR1 ENHRY, CDR2 SYGVKD. CDR3 size: 15 residues. The CDR3 sequence is CAISESTRLTNEQFF. CDR3 in DNA: TGTGCCATCAGTGAGTCGACTCGACTGACGAATGAGCAGTTCTTC.